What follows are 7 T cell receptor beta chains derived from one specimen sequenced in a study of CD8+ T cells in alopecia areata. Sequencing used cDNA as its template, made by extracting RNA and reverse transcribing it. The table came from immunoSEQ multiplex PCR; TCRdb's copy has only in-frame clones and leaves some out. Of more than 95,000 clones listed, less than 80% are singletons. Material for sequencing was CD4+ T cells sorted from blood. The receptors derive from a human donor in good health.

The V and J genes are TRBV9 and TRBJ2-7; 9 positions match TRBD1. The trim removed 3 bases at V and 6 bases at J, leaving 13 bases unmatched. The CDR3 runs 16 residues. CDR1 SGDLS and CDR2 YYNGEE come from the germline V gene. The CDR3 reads CASSASPGQGSREQYF. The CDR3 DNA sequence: TGTGCCAGCAGCGCCTCCCCGGGACAGGGTTCTCGCGAGCAGTACTTC. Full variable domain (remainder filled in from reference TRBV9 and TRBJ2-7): DSGVTQTPKHLITATGQRVTLRCSPRSGDLSVYWYQQSLDQGLQFLIQYYNGEERAKGNILERFSAQQFPDLHSELNLSSLELGDSALYFCASSASPGQGSREQYFGPGTRLTVT.

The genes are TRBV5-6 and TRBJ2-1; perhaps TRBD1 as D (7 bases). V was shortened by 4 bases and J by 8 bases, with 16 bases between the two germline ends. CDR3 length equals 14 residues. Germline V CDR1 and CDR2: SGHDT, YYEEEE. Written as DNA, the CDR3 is TGTGCCAGCAGCGCGGGGACAGTCCGAGATGAGCAGTTCTTC. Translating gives CASSAGTVRDEQFF.

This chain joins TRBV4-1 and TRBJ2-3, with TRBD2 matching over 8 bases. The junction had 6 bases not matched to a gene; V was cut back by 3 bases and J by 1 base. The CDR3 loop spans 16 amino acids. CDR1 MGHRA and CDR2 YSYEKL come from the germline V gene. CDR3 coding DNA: TGCGCCAGCAGCCAGGAAAGCGGGGGCGGCACAGATACGCAGTATTTT. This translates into CASSQESGGGTDTQYF.

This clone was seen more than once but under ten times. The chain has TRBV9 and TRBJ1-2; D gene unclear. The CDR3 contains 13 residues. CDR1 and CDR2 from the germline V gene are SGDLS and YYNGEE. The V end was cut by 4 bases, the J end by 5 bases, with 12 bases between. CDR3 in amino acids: CASSIDEMYGYTF. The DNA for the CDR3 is TGTGCCAGCAGCATAGACGAAATGTATGGCTACACCTTC.

This CDR3 is CASSVSTQDTQYF. The CDR3 nucleotides are TGTGCCAGCAGCGTAAGCACGCAAGATACGCAGTATTTT. This chain uses TRBV9 with TRBJ2-3; no definite D call. Trimming stripped 1 base from V and 5 bases from J, with 8 bases between. Germline V gene data show CDR1 as SGDLS and CDR2 as YYNGEE. The CDR3 has 13 amino acids.

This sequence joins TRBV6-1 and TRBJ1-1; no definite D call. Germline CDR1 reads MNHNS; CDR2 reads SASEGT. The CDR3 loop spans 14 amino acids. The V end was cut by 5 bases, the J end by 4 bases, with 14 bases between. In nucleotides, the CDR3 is TGTGCCAGCAGTACGTCCCACGGGAGCACTGAAGCTTTCTTT. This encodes CASSTSHGSTEAFF.

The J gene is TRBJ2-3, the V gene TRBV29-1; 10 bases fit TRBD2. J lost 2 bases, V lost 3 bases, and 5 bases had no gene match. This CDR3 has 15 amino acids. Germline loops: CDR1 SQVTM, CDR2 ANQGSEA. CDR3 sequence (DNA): TGCAGCGTTGAGACTAGCGGGCGCACCACAGATACGCAGTATTTT. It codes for CSVETSGRTTDTQYF.